This TCR beta chain was obtained from a study of brain T cells in children with intractable seizures. Assay used: immunoSEQ multiplex PCR; TCRdb lists only in-frame clones, some missing. The data contain 80,000 or so clones, more than 75% of them singletons. With 2 bases clipped from V and 2 bases from J, the junction kept 3 bases outside the gene matches. The CDR3 runs to 15 residues. In germline, CDR1 is MDHEN, CDR2 SYDVKM. The chain uses TRBV28 and TRBJ1-3, with TRBD1 identical over 7 bases. The receptor's source is a girl aged 2-10 years with Rasmussen encephalitis and intractable seizures. The sample in question was peripheral blood, obtained at surgery. CDR3 sequence (DNA): TGTGCCAGCAGTTTACAGGGGGAGGCTGGAAACACCATATATTTT. Its translation is CASSLQGEAGNTIYF.